The present TCR beta chain was sequenced within a study of T cell responses to AZD1222 COVID-19 vaccine. Overall study results and limits: CD4 TCRs covered the whole spike, strongest at regions 160-218 and 743-854. Within unmutated variant regions lay the reported targets of nearly half of spike-specific TCRs. Seropositive at baseline were only six AZD1222 recipients.

A word on this clone: What it binds is unknown.

The germline V and J ends were trimmed by 1 base and 5 bases, with 3 bases remaining between them. CDR3 length: 11 residues. Sequencing used immunoSEQ multiplex PCR; TCRdb keeps in-frame clones, though not all of them. The sample holds 110,000 to 150,000 clones, 80% to 90% seen once. The genes are TRBV5-7 and TRBJ1-2, with D hard to call. TRBV5-7 is an ORF for which the function is uncertain. Sequences were derived from peripheral blood, sampled on day 0 of AZD1222 vaccination. The sequence came from an adult in good health. For the CDR3, the DNA is TGTGCCAGCAGCTTGCCGTATGGCTACACCTTC. Its protein product is CASSLPYGYTF.